The following is a TCR beta chain sequence with its context. The CDR3 length is 15 residues. Germline values: CDR1 SGHRS, CDR2 YFSETQ. The V gene lost 0 bases and the J gene lost 1 base, with 8 bases spanning the gap. Under the authors' procedure: Estimation of nucleated cell counts relied on the amplification of reference gene primers. TCRdb keeps only in-frame clones here, not all; method: immunoSEQ multiplex PCR. The V and J calls and clone size are taken from that table; D and trimming were inferred from the DNA. The data hold over 200,000 clones, with 87% observed a single time. The record originates from a study of blood T cell repertoires in COVID-19. Turning to the study itself: Specimens from acute and convalescent COVID-19 originated in the United States, Italy and Spain. The analysed material was cDNA or gDNA that came from T cells, B-cell-depleted T cells, or PBMCs.

This chain uses TRBV5-1 with TRBJ2-1; D not resolved. The clonotype comes from a middle-aged man with active or convalescent COVID-19. The sequenced sample was peripheral blood. The CDR3 sequence: CASSLVRESYNEQFF. The CDR3 DNA follows: TGCGCCAGCAGCTTGGTTCGTGAGTCCTACAATGAGCAGTTCTTC.